The source of this T cell receptor beta chain is a study of human T cells and chemical hapten exposure. Study-wide context: Alopecia areata, totalis or universalis affected patients, mainly female.

This clonotype was seen a handful of times. V lost 3 bases and J 0 bases, leaving 10 bases between the germline ends. Per the germline V gene, CDR1 is SGHAT and CDR2 is FQDESV (reference sequence). The CDR3 has 15 amino acids. Specified time point: pre-sensitization, week 0. The treatment: therapeutic diphenylcyclopropenone sensitization with weekly scalp DPC. Unique molecular identifiers were attached to individual cDNA molecules during library preparation. Using its own MiXCR run on the RACE reads, TCRdb lists one record per CDR3 protein. The sample yields under 300,000 distinct CDR3 sequences, 8.6% seen once.

The sequence came from a woman in her 40s with alopecia areata. Some clones in this sample may be carry-over from other donors' samples. This material consisted of whole blood, taken in connection with sensitization to the hapten diphenylcyclopropenone (DPC). The chain combines TRBV11-1 with TRBJ2-3; D is possibly TRBD2 (6 bases). CDR3 amino acids: CASSFGTLSTDTQYF. In DNA form, the CDR3 reads TGTGCCAGCAGCTTTGGGACTCTCAGCACAGATACGCAGTATTTT.